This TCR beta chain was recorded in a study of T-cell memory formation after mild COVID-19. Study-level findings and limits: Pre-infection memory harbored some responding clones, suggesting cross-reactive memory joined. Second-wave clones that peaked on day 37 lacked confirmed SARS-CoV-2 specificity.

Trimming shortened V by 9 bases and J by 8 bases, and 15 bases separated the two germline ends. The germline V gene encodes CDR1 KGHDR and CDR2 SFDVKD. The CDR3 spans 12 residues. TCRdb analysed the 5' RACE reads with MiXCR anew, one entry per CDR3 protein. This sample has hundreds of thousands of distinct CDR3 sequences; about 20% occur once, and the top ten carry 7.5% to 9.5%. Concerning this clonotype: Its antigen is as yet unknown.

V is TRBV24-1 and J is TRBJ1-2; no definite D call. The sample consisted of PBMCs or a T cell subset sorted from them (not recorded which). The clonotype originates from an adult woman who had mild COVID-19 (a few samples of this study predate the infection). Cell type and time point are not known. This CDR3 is CATSPAKGGYTF. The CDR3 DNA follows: TGTGCCACCTCCCCGGCCAAGGGCGGCTACACCTTC.